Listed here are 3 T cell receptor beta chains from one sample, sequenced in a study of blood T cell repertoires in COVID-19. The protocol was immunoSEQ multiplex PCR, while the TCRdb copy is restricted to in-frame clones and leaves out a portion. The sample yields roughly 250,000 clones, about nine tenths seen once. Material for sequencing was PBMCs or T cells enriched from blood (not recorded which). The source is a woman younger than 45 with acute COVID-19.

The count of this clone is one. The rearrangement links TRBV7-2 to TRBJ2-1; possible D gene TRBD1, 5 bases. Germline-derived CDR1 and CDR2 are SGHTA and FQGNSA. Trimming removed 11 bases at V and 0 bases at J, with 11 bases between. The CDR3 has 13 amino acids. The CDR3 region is CAVGQSSYNEQFF. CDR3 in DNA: TGTGCCGTGGGGCAGAGCTCCTACAATGAGCAGTTCTTC. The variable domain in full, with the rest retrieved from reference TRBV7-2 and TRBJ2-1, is GAGVSQSPSNKVTEKGKDVELRCDPISGHTALYWYRQSLGQGLEFLIYFQGNSAPDKSGLPSDRFSAERTGGSVSTLTIQRTQQEDSAVYLCAVGQSSYNEQFFGPGTRLTVL.

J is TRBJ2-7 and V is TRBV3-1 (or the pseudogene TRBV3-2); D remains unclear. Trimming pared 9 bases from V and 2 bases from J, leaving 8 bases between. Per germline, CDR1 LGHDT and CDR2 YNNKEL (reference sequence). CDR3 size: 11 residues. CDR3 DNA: TGTGCCAGTGGGCCCCCCTACGAGCAGTACTTC. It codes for CASGPPYEQYF.

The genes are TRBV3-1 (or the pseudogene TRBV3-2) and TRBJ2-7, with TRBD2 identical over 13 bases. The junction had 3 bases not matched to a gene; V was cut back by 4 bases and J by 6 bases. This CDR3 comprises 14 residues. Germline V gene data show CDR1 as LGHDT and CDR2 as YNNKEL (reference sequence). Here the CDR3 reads CASSPGLAGLEQYF. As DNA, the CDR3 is TGTGCCAGCAGCCCGGGACTAGCGGGACTCGAGCAGTACTTC.